The 9 T cell receptor beta chains given below trace back to one sample, sequenced in a study of Ad26.COV2.S vaccination and SARS-CoV-2 variants. TCRdb keeps only in-frame clones here, not all; method: immunoSEQ multiplex PCR. The sample has around 270,000 clones, roughly 85% seen once; the top ten hold less than 3%. Treatment in this sample: 15 to 20 received Ad26.COV2.S at low or high dose, single or two shots; a few received placebo; per-sample allocation not given. Samples analyzed were those drawn on day 63 after the first vaccine or placebo injection. Sequenced here: peripheral blood, sampled in a trial of Ad26.COV2.S vaccine versus placebo. These receptors were obtained from a person aged 18-60 years who received the Ad26.COV2.S COVID-19 vaccine or a placebo.

This clone was seen only once. This chain links TRBV18 with TRBJ1-5, with D uncertain. Germline V gene data show CDR1 as KGHSH and CDR2 as LQKENI. The V end was cut by 6 bases, the J end by 0 bases, with 6 bases between. CDR3 length equals 13 residues. CDR3 sequence (DNA): TGTGCCAGCTCTAGTTCTAGCAATCAGCCCCAGCATTTT. Translating gives CASSSSSNQPQHF. The variable domain in full, completed from reference TRBV18 and TRBJ1-5, reads NAGVMQNPRHLVRRRGQEARLRCSPMKGHSHVYWYRQLPEEGLKFMVYLQKENIIDESGMPKERFSAEFPKEGPSILRIQQVVRGDSAAYFCASSSSSNQPQHFGDGTRLSIL.

The count of this clone is one. This chain uses TRBV5-4 with TRBJ1-1; D gene ambiguous. This CDR3 contains 15 residues. Germline CDR1 and CDR2: SGHNT and YYREEE (reference sequence). V lost 0 bases and J lost 0, with 9 bases in between. CDR3 sequence: CASSLEVGLNTEAFF. Written as DNA, the CDR3 is TGTGCCAGCAGCTTGGAGGTGGGCCTGAACACTGAAGCTTTCTTT.

The V gene is TRBV3-1 (or the pseudogene TRBV3-2), the J gene TRBJ1-2; D call uncertain. From germline, CDR1 is LGHDT and CDR2 YNNKEL (reference sequence). V lost 1 base to trimming and J lost 8 bases, with 14 bases between them. The CDR3 spans 14 residues. The CDR3 DNA sequence: TGTGCCAGCAGCCAAGTTCCGTTGTCTCAGGGCTACACCTTC. Translating gives CASSQVPLSQGYTF.

This sequence joins TRBV19 and TRBJ1-1; D gene ambiguous. This CDR3 contains 14 residues. CDR1 is LNHDA, CDR2 SQIVND, per germline (reference sequence). V was clipped by 1 base and J by 8 bases, with 14 bases between them. The CDR3 loop reads CASSIVLGTEEAFF. The DNA of the CDR3 is TGTGCCAGTAGTATAGTATTAGGAACAGAAGAAGCTTTCTTT.

The chain links TRBV18 to TRBJ2-3; 7 bases match TRBD2. With 3 bases clipped from V and 2 bases from J, the junction kept 5 bases outside the gene matches. Germline values: CDR1 KGHSH, CDR2 LQKENI. This CDR3 spans 15 amino acids. CDR3 protein: CASSPASGLTDTQYF. In DNA, the CDR3 is TGTGCCAGCTCACCGGCTAGCGGACTCACAGATACGCAGTATTTT.

The chain couples TRBV7-9 to TRBJ2-1; TRBD2 agrees at 10 bases. The CDR3 length is 15 residues. CDR1 and CDR2 (germline): SEHNR, FQNEAQ (reference sequence). The ends lost 5 bases at V and 4 bases at J; junction bases unmatched: 5. CDR3 sequence (DNA): TGTGCCAGCAGCGGCCGGACTAGCGGATACAATGAGCAGTTCTTC. Protein product: CASSGRTSGYNEQFF.

The CDR3 coding sequence is TGTGCCTCAAAATTCGGGCTAGCGGGAACCGGGGAGCTGTTTTTT. Its translation: CASKFGLAGTGELFF. The chain is built from TRBV30 and TRBJ2-2; 9 bases fit TRBD2. There are 15 residues in the CDR3. Germline V gene lookup returns CDR1 GTSNPN and CDR2 SVGIG (reference sequence). Losses at the gene ends were 7 bases for V and 5 bases for J; bases not matched to a gene: 11.

This clone showed up just a few times. The rearrangement joins TRBV6-5 to TRBJ1-5; D not certain. This CDR3 is built from 14 residues. Looked up from germline, CDR1 is MNHEY and CDR2 is SVGAGI. Between the trimmed V and J ends, which lost 2 bases and 3 bases, there was a span of 8 bases. The CDR3: CASSYGGDNQPQHF. CDR3 DNA sequence: TGTGCCAGCAGTTACGGAGGAGACAATCAGCCCCAGCATTTT.

The rearrangement uses TRBV6-2 or TRBV6-3 and TRBJ2-1; D gene ambiguous. There are 14 residues in the CDR3. CDR1 is MNHEY and CDR2 is SVGEGT in the germline V gene. V gave up 0 bases and J gave up 6 bases, with 9 bases separating them. DNA for the CDR3: TGTGCCAGCAGTTACTCGATGAGTTTCAATGAGCAGTTCTTC. Translation gives CASSYSMSFNEQFF.